This T cell receptor (beta chain) came from a study of blood T cell repertoires in COVID-19. Across the study: Spain, Italy and the United States supplied samples that represented acute and convalescent COVID-19. PBMCs, B-cell-depleted T cells, or T cells provided the cDNA or gDNA that made up the material.

This CDR3 contains 16 residues. V trimming: 3 bases; J trimming: 9 bases; junction bases outside the gene matches: 14. The germline V gene encodes CDR1 SGHDT and CDR2 YYEEEE. The repertoire was sequenced with immunoSEQ multiplex PCR; TCRdb's copy has only in-frame clones and lacks some. The sample has approximately 100,000 clones, 70% to 85% seen once; the top ten hold around 9.9%. The sequence came from a man between 65 and 79 years old with active or convalescent COVID-19. The chain recombines TRBV5-6 with TRBJ2-1, with TRBD1 identical over 8 bases. Sequences were obtained from peripheral blood. CDR3 DNA sequence: TGTGCCAGCAGCTCCCACCAATGGACAGGGTCAACTGAGCAGTTCTTC. It translates to CASSSHQWTGSTEQFF.